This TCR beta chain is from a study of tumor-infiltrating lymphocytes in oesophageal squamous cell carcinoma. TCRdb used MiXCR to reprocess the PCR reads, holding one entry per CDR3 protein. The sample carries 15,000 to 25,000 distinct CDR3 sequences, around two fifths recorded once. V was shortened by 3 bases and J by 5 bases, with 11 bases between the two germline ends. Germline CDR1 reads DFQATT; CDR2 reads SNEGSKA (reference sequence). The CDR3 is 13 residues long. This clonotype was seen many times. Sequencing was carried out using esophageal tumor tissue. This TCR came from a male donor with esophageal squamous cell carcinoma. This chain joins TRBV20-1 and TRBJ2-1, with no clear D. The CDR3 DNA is TGCAGTGCTAGGAGCCTAGATAACAATGAGCAGTTCTTC. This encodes CSARSLDNNEQFF.